This entry describes one T cell receptor (beta chain). Its recognized antigen is unknown. No clone much larger than this one lies a single base away; base qualities are absent. These data belong to a study of response to subunit inactivated influenza vaccine (dated by TCRdb to between 2018 and 2020). At the level of the whole study: Deep quantitative T cell receptor repertoire profiling was used in the study to track responses to a trivalent subunit inactivated influenza vaccine.

V loses 2 bases of germline sequence and J loses 0 bases, and the interval between the two ends is 11 bases. The CDR3 starts with the cysteine, ends with the phenylalanine, and has 15 residues. Solely the CDR3 DNA is kept, with 45 bases framed from the first base. Taken from the germline V gene, the CDR1 and CDR2 loops are KGHSH and LQKENI. Library construction relied on RT-PCR. Sequencing relied on an Illumina HiSeq 2500. TCRdb's own reprocessing of the public reads used fastp at Q25 and MiXCR and kept productive beta chains. Each record represents a unique CDR3 protein, reported with the most common genes and DNA among its rows. For this sample there are some 500,000 distinct CDR3 sequences; 16% appear just once. The top ten hold less than 4% of the sample. Here is what the overall study found, with its caveats: The authors suggested that each seasonal influenza vaccination may recruit only a limited number of new T cells.

This receptor was obtained from a man in his fifties or sixties who received an inactivated influenza vaccine. Donor details come from another sample of the same person, matched by shared clones. The sequences come from CD4+ T cells sorted from PBMCs, collected roughly 24 months after vaccination. The rearranged segments are TRBV18 and TRBJ2-7; no D gene call is confident. The CDR3 reads CASSPEIGSSYEQYF. The nucleotides are TGTGCCAGCTCACCAGAGATAGGAAGCTCCTACGAGCAGTACTTC. With the portions outside the CDR3 filled from the reference TRBV18 and TRBJ2-7 genes, the complete variable region becomes NAGVMQNPRHLVRRRGQEARLRCSPMKGHSHVYWYRQLPEEGLKFMVYLQKENIIDESGMPKERFSAEFPKEGPSILRIQQVVRGDSAAYFCASSPEIGSSYEQYFGPGTRLTVT.